This TCR beta chain appears in the sequencing data of a study of blood T cells in healthy people across ages. Study-level results: Estimated diversity that came from one million T cells was considered an underestimate. Per million T cells, TCR beta diversity dropped roughly linearly as age increased.

Primed by a sample-barcoded 5' primer and a J-beta primer mix, a second PCR proceeded for about 7 to 12 cycles. Each TCR beta cDNA got a 12-nucleotide random molecular identifier. A minimum of 2.5 million CDR3-containing paired-end reads was obtained for each sample. TCRdb reprocessed the 5' RACE reads with MiXCR, giving one entry per CDR3 protein. The table lists around 1,600,000 distinct CDR3 sequences, approximately 43% of them singletons. This clonotype was detected a few times. What it binds is unknown. Sequenced: blood. The TCR was taken from a young woman in good health.

The CDR3 DNA follows: TGTGCCAGCAGTGGGGGACAGATCTACGAGCAGTACTTC. Its translation: CASSGGQIYEQYF. V gene TRBV12-3 or TRBV12-4 combines with J gene TRBJ2-7; 7 bases are shared with TRBD1. The CDR3 is 13 amino acids. V dropped 5 bases and J dropped 3; count of bases not matched to a gene: 4.